This TCR beta chain was captured in a study of Tregs in tolerant kidney transplant recipients (dated by TCRdb to between 2018 and 2021). Study-wide context: Related donors were used in the transplants with nonmyeloablative bone marrow transplantation, and mixed chimerism was transient in the human trials. The study applied TCRbeta sequencing to find donor-specific regulatory T cells before combined kidney and bone marrow transplantation and then followed those same cells after transplant.

For TCRbeta CDR3 sequencing, genomic DNA was extracted from sorted cells using the QIAGEN DNeasy Blood and Tissue Kit. High-throughput TCRbeta CDR3 sequencing, which included PCR amplification with bias correction and internal controls, was done commercially through immunoSEQ. The study's processing was this. A unique productive TCRbeta sequence was defined by the CDR3 nucleotide sequence when primers matched, and otherwise by the CDR3 amino acid sequence together with the Vbeta and Jbeta genes. To correct sorting error, sequences shared between sorted populations at a frequency ratio of 2:1 or less were removed; the rest were assigned to the higher population. Donor-reactive sequences were defined as at least 5-fold expanded in CFSE-low cells versus unstimulated cells, with frequency of at least 0.01% in CFSE-low cells. Repertoire divergence was quantified by Jensen-Shannon divergence using the top 100 TCRbeta sequences ranked by frequency. For samples with multiple sequencing runs, sorting error was corrected in each run separately before the runs were combined. What TCRdb holds here is the immuneACCESS table cut down to in-frame rearrangements. Part of the clones is not present; checked against another copy, under half of the missing clones reflect an unresolved V gene, and the others are unexplained. That table supplies the V and J calls and clone size; D and trimming were determined from the DNA. This sample holds approximately 66,000 clones; 80% to 90% were observed only once. Of the sample, under 2.5% falls within the top ten clones.

The label giving this sample's time point can be read as: blood sample drawn before combined kidney and bone marrow transplant. Unstimulated Tregs (CD4+CD25+CD127-), CD4+ non-Tregs (CD4+CD25-), CD4 and CD8 cells were FACS-sorted from thawed PBMCs. Prior to Treg sorting, thawed PBMCs were rested overnight with 150 to 250 IU/ml IL-2 at 37 degrees C. A few combined kidney and bone marrow transplant recipients from the ITN036ST trial were included as patients, and samples were available only from these trial subjects. Healthy control blood was processed to PBMCs with a Ficoll density gradient and then cryopreserved, whereas patient PBMCs were collected both before and after transplant. CDR1 and CDR2 are read off the germline V gene as SGHAT and FQNNGV. A distance of 9 bases separates the germline ends of V and J, which lose 2 bases and 6 bases respectively. The CDR3 runs 13 amino acids, cysteine and phenylalanine included. The sequence is cut down to CDR3 DNA, 39 bases in frame from base 1.

General conclusions and limits of the study: Donor-specific Treg expansion was found to exceed global Treg expansion in tolerant patients, suggesting antigen-driven rather than nonspecific expansion. Because only a small number of patients were included, the study had limitations, and the results will need to be validated in larger populations as well as under other immunosuppression protocols. PCR primers changed over time for some patients, so nucleotide-level comparison across those patients' samples was not possible. Expanding Tregs with activated donor B cells appeared to identify the most biologically relevant and donor-specific TCRbeta repertoire. Biological reproducibility was not directly addressed, though technical replication error appeared minimal.

About this clone itself: Its antigen remains undetermined. No much larger clone is present one base from it, and per-base qualities are unavailable.

The sequenced sample was Tregs from blood, obtained before the transplant. The receptor chain draws on TRBV11-2 and TRBJ2-3; the D gene identity is not certain. This sequence was found in a human donor who received a combined kidney and bone marrow transplant. The CDR3 sequence is CASSLKRQDTQYF. The DNA sequence is TGTGCCAGCAGCTTAAAACGGCAGGATACGCAGTATTTT.